The rows below give T cell receptor beta chains drawn from one sample of a study of T cell changes during pregnancy in multiple sclerosis. Sequencing used immunoSEQ multiplex PCR; TCRdb keeps in-frame clones, though not all of them. Of about 45,000 clones in the sample, around 96% were seen once. The sequencing here drew on peripheral blood, taken in the second trimester of pregnancy. The receptors stem from a female donor with multiple sclerosis, enrolled in a pregnancy study. CDR3s include the opening cysteine and the closing phenylalanine or tryptophan. The order of the fields is CDR3 DNA, CDR3 protein, D gene, J gene, clone size, V gene. D genes are given only for firm matches. Some rows mark clone size as missing; the rest say once, few, many or name a class of expanded clone.

CDR3 DNA: TGTGCCAGCAGCTCGAACAGGGGGCGAAATCAGCCCCAGCATTTT
CDR3 protein: CASSSNRGRNQPQHF
D gene: TRBD1
J gene: TRBJ1-5
clone size: .
V gene: TRBV7-2

CDR3 DNA: TGCAGCGTTGTGGGACAGATCAACACTGAAGCTTTCTTT
CDR3 protein: CSVVGQINTEAFF
D gene: TRBD1
J gene: TRBJ1-1
clone size: few
V gene: TRBV29-1

CDR3 DNA: TGCAGTGCTAGAGATGCGGGCGAGCAGTACTTC
CDR3 protein: CSARDAGEQYF
D gene: .
J gene: TRBJ2-7
clone size: .
V gene: TRBV20-1

CDR3 DNA: TGTGCCAGCAGTCCCGGGGGGGGGTGGATTGTCGGCTACACCTTC
CDR3 protein: CASSPGGGWIVGYTF
D gene: .
J gene: TRBJ1-2
clone size: .
V gene: TRBV28

CDR3 DNA: TGTGCCAGCAGCTCCGGGACAGCAACTAATGAAAAACTGTTTTTT
CDR3 protein: CASSSGTATNEKLFF
D gene: TRBD1
J gene: TRBJ1-4
clone size: .
V gene: TRBV11-2

CDR3 DNA: TGTGCCAGCAGCCCCTCAGCCGGGGAGCTGTTTTTT
CDR3 protein: CASSPSAGELFF
D gene: .
J gene: TRBJ2-2
clone size: .
V gene: TRBV9

CDR3 DNA: TGCGCCAGCAGCCCCCAAGCCGGGACAGGGGGATGGACTGAAGCTTTCTTT
CDR3 protein: CASSPQAGTGGWTEAFF
D gene: TRBD1
J gene: TRBJ1-1
clone size: .
V gene: TRBV5-1

CDR3 DNA: TGTGCCAGTAGGGACACCTTCTCCTACGAGCAGTACTTC
CDR3 protein: CASRDTFSYEQYF
D gene: .
J gene: TRBJ2-7
clone size: .
V gene: TRBV19

CDR3 DNA: TGCGCCAGCAGCCAAGGTGGCGGCTACACCTTC
CDR3 protein: CASSQGGGYTF
D gene: .
J gene: TRBJ1-2
clone size: .
V gene: TRBV4-1

CDR3 DNA: TGTGCCAGCAGCTCGCCGGGACAGGGAAGGAATGGCTACACCTTC
CDR3 protein: CASSSPGQGRNGYTF
D gene: TRBD1
J gene: TRBJ1-2
clone size: .
V gene: TRBV5-4

CDR3 DNA: TGCGCCAGCAGTGACGGGTCCTACGAGCAGTACTTC
CDR3 protein: CASSDGSYEQYF
D gene: .
J gene: TRBJ2-7
clone size: .
V gene: TRBV10-1

CDR3 DNA: TGTGCCAGCAGACCGGGGACCGGGGAGCTGTTTTTT
CDR3 protein: CASRPGTGELFF
D gene: .
J gene: TRBJ2-2
clone size: .
V gene: TRBV4-2

CDR3 DNA: TGCGCCAGCAGCCCCCCCGGTCAAAACACCATATATTTT
CDR3 protein: CASSPPGQNTIYF
D gene: .
J gene: TRBJ1-3
clone size: once
V gene: TRBV5-1

CDR3 DNA: TGTGCCATCAGTGACCCAGGGGTCCCTAATGAAAAACTGTTTTTT
CDR3 protein: CAISDPGVPNEKLFF
D gene: .
J gene: TRBJ1-4
clone size: .
V gene: TRBV10-3

CDR3 DNA: TGTGCCAGCAGTTCCACAGGGGGCAGGACCGGGGAGCTGTTTTTT
CDR3 protein: CASSSTGGRTGELFF
D gene: TRBD1
J gene: TRBJ2-2
clone size: .
V gene: TRBV6-5

CDR3 DNA: TGTGCCAGCTCACCCCCTTTACTAGCCAAAAACATTCAGTACTTC
CDR3 protein: CASSPPLLAKNIQYF
D gene: .
J gene: TRBJ2-4
clone size: once
V gene: TRBV18

CDR3 DNA: TGCGCCAGCTCGGGGGGATTTGCCAACTATGGCTACACCTTC
CDR3 protein: CASSGGFANYGYTF
D gene: .
J gene: TRBJ1-2
clone size: .
V gene: TRBV4-3

CDR3 DNA: TGTGCCAGCAATCCCGGGACTATCTATGGCTACACCTTC
CDR3 protein: CASNPGTIYGYTF
D gene: .
J gene: TRBJ1-2
clone size: once
V gene: TRBV6-1

CDR3 DNA: TGTGCCAGCGTGCAACAGAACTCCTACGAGCAGTACTTC
CDR3 protein: CASVQQNSYEQYF
D gene: .
J gene: TRBJ2-7
clone size: .
V gene: TRBV6-1

CDR3 DNA: TGCGCCAGCAGCCAAGATCCCCAGGGGAGCTCCTATAATTCACCCCTCCACTTT
CDR3 protein: CASSQDPQGSSYNSPLHF
D gene: .
J gene: TRBJ1-6
clone size: .
V gene: TRBV4-1

CDR3 DNA: TGTGCCAGCAGAAGGACAGGGGACGCTCGAGGGACTGAAGCTTTCTTT
CDR3 protein: CASRRTGDARGTEAFF
D gene: TRBD1
J gene: TRBJ1-1
clone size: .
V gene: TRBV27

CDR3 DNA: TGTGCCAGCAGCCCCGGACAGTTTAATTCACCCCTCCACTTT
CDR3 protein: CASSPGQFNSPLHF
D gene: .
J gene: TRBJ1-6
clone size: .
V gene: TRBV6-6

CDR3 DNA: TGCGCCAGCAGCTTGGGGGTAGCGAACACTGAAGCTTTCTTT
CDR3 protein: CASSLGVANTEAFF
D gene: .
J gene: TRBJ1-1
clone size: .
V gene: TRBV5-1

CDR3 DNA: TGTGCCAGCAGTGACAGCTTGAACAGGGCGACGGGGGAGACCCAGTACTTC
CDR3 protein: CASSDSLNRATGETQYF
D gene: .
J gene: TRBJ2-5
clone size: .
V gene: TRBV2

CDR3 DNA: TGTGCCAGCAGCGTAGGGGGGGTAAGGACTGAAGCTTTCTTT
CDR3 protein: CASSVGGVRTEAFF
D gene: .
J gene: TRBJ1-1
clone size: .
V gene: TRBV9

CDR3 DNA: TGTGCCAGCAGAGAGTCCGGGGAGCTGTTTTTT
CDR3 protein: CASRESGELFF
D gene: .
J gene: TRBJ2-2
clone size: .
V gene: TRBV2

CDR3 DNA: TGTGCCAGCAGTGATAGGGGACAGGGGGTTTCCGAGCAGTACTTC
CDR3 protein: CASSDRGQGVSEQYF
D gene: TRBD1
J gene: TRBJ2-7
clone size: .
V gene: TRBV25-1

CDR3 DNA: TGTGCCAGTAGTATAGAGGGTCGGACAGACCGGGCTTTCTTT
CDR3 protein: CASSIEGRTDRAFF
D gene: .
J gene: TRBJ1-1
clone size: .
V gene: TRBV19

CDR3 DNA: TGTGCTAGTGGTTTGTTCGGGGGAGCAATATTTCGGAACACTGAAGCTTTCTTT
CDR3 protein: CASGLFGGAIFRNTEAFF
D gene: .
J gene: TRBJ1-1
clone size: .
V gene: TRBV12-5

CDR3 DNA: TGTGCCAGCAGCTTAATCGGAGACGAGCAGTACTTC
CDR3 protein: CASSLIGDEQYF
D gene: .
J gene: TRBJ2-7
clone size: .
V gene: TRBV7-9

CDR3 DNA: TGTGCCAGCTCACCTCAGGGGGCCGCAACTAATGAAAAACTGTTTTTT
CDR3 protein: CASSPQGAATNEKLFF
D gene: TRBD1
J gene: TRBJ1-4
clone size: .
V gene: TRBV18

CDR3 DNA: TGTGCCAGCAGTCCCGACAGGGGCTCTGGAAACACCATATATTTT
CDR3 protein: CASSPDRGSGNTIYF
D gene: TRBD1
J gene: TRBJ1-3
clone size: .
V gene: TRBV2

CDR3 DNA: TGTGCCAGCAGCTACCGGGACAGACCTAACTATGGCTACACCTTC
CDR3 protein: CASSYRDRPNYGYTF
D gene: TRBD1
J gene: TRBJ1-2
clone size: once
V gene: TRBV5-6

CDR3 DNA: TGTGCCAGCAGCCCCGCGCCGAACACTGAAGCTTTCTTT
CDR3 protein: CASSPAPNTEAFF
D gene: .
J gene: TRBJ1-1
clone size: .
V gene: TRBV7-3

CDR3 DNA: TGCGCCAGCAGCTTGAAGGTTAGCGGGCGGTCCTCCTACAATGAGCAGTTCTTC
CDR3 protein: CASSLKVSGRSSYNEQFF
D gene: TRBD2
J gene: TRBJ2-1
clone size: .
V gene: TRBV5-1

CDR3 DNA: TGTGCCAGCAGTGGGACATGGCGCCAAGCTTTCTTT
CDR3 protein: CASSGTWRQAFF
D gene: .
J gene: TRBJ1-1
clone size: .
V gene: TRBV2

CDR3 DNA: TGTGCCAGCGGGCCCTACGAGCAGTACTTC
CDR3 protein: CASGPYEQYF
D gene: .
J gene: TRBJ2-7
clone size: .
V gene: TRBV5-8

CDR3 DNA: TGTGCCAGTAGTCTAGGGACAGGAATTACCTACGAGCAGTACTTC
CDR3 protein: CASSLGTGITYEQYF
D gene: TRBD1
J gene: TRBJ2-7
clone size: .
V gene: TRBV19

CDR3 DNA: TGTGCCAGCAGGGGACAGGGTTTGGGGCCCTCCTACGAGCAGTACTTC
CDR3 protein: CASRGQGLGPSYEQYF
D gene: TRBD1
J gene: TRBJ2-7
clone size: .
V gene: TRBV28

CDR3 DNA: TGCAGCGTTGAACCGTGGGGACAGGGAGAGACCCAGTACTTC
CDR3 protein: CSVEPWGQGETQYF
D gene: TRBD1
J gene: TRBJ2-5
clone size: .
V gene: TRBV29-1

CDR3 DNA: TGTGCCAGCAGTGATTACTCCGGGACAGGGAGCTCTGGAAACACCATATATTTT
CDR3 protein: CASSDYSGTGSSGNTIYF
D gene: TRBD1
J gene: TRBJ1-3
clone size: once
V gene: TRBV25-1